The next 2 T cell receptor beta chains were all read from a single sample in a study of beta chain features in type 1 diabetes. Sequenced material consisted of expressed TCRB transcripts (all of the isolated RNA was reverse transcribed). The table came from immunoSEQ multiplex PCR; TCRdb's copy has only in-frame clones and leaves some out. This table has 350,000 to 450,000 clones, about 15% appearing once. The sample consisted of naive CD4+ T cells from blood. These receptors were taken from a woman aged 18-29 years in good health.

This clone was recorded a few times. The chain employs TRBV30 and TRBJ2-5; the D gene is possibly TRBD1 (6 bases). The V end was cut by 3 bases, the J end by 1 base, with 12 bases between. The CDR3 is 14 residues long. Germline V gene sequence: CDR1 GTSNPN, CDR2 SVGIG (reference sequence). In DNA, the CDR3 is TGTGCCTGGAGAAGGACAGCCGGCCAAGAGACCCAGTACTTC. Translation: CAWRRTAGQETQYF.

This sequence joins TRBV7-8 and TRBJ2-7; TRBD2 aligns across 13 bases. In germline, CDR1 is SGHVS, CDR2 FQNEAQ. The CDR3 totals 15 residues. The V segment lost 3 bases and the J segment 4 bases; nucleotides outside the gene matches: 3. The CDR3: CASSFLTSGRYEQYF. CDR3 coding DNA: TGTGCCAGCAGCTTCCTGACTAGCGGGAGGTACGAGCAGTACTTC.